Here is one TCR beta chain with its context. These data belong to a study of control samples from healthy donors and cancer patients. Sequenced by immunoSEQ multiplex PCR; TCRdb stores in-frame clones only, minus some. The sample has about 160,000 clones, roughly 94% seen once. This CDR3 spans 14 amino acids. Per germline, CDR1 PRHDT and CDR2 FYEKMQ (reference sequence). Between the trimmed V and J ends, which lost 9 bases and 0 bases, there was a span of 15 bases. The V gene is TRBV13, the J gene TRBJ2-7; D gene unclear. The receptor was derived from a woman in her 40s in good health. The sample comprised blood. Written as DNA, the CDR3 is TGTGCCAGTAGGTACAGCTTTAACTCCTACGAGCAGTACTTC. It specifies CASRYSFNSYEQYF.